The 29 T cell receptor beta chains presented below share a single source sample, sequenced in a study of blood T cells in healthy people across ages (dated by TCRdb to 2013 to 2016). The library was generated by 5' RACE. Sequenced using an Illumina HiSeq 2500. The second PCR ran for about 6 to 11 cycles and used a J-beta primer mix along with a sample-barcoded 5' primer. TCRdb's own reprocessing of the public reads used fastp at Q25 and MiXCR and kept productive beta chains. One record per CDR3 amino acid sequence lists the most common genes and DNA. The sample has about 1.7 million distinct CDR3 sequences on record, under 30% of them singletons. Roughly 8% of the sample lies in the top ten. The source material was blood. These receptors originate from a woman under 40 in good health.

The rearrangement links TRBV5-1 to TRBJ2-1; D perhaps matches TRBD2 (5 bases). V was pared by 3 bases and J by 9 bases, with 22 bases between. The germline V gene encodes CDR1 SGHRS and CDR2 YFSETQ. The CDR3 totals 16 residues. Written as DNA, the CDR3 is TGCGCCAGCAGCTCAGCCGGCAGCCTGGTCGGAGGTGAGCAGTTCTTC. This sequence encodes CASSSAGSLVGGEQFF. The full variable domain, its missing parts supplied by reference TRBV5-1 and TRBJ2-1, is KAGVTQTPRYLIKTRGQQVTLSCSPISGHRSVSWYQQTPGQGLQFLFEYFSETQRNKGNFPGRFSGRQFSNSRSEMNVSTLELGDSALYLCASSSAGSLVGGEQFFGPGTRLTVL.

The chain combines TRBV9 with TRBJ1-2, with 7 bases that match TRBD1. CDR1 and CDR2 (germline): SGDLS, YYNGEE. V lost 3 bases, J lost 8 bases, and 13 bases stayed unmatched. The CDR3 totals 15 residues. CDR3 bases: TGTGCCAGCAGCGCCGGGACAGCGCTTTCCGGGGGCTACACCTTC. It translates to CASSAGTALSGGYTF.

V is TRBV27 and J is TRBJ2-3; TRBD2 is a possible D gene (5 bases). CDR1 is MNHEY, CDR2 SMNVEV, per germline (reference sequence). Trimming took 5 bases from V and 9 from J, leaving 18 bases between them. There are 14 residues in the CDR3. This CDR3 reads CASSLPGNDNTQYF. DNA of the CDR3: TGTGCCAGCAGTCTTCCGGGAAACGACAACACGCAGTATTTT.

This chain links TRBV11-2 with TRBJ1-1; 7 bases agree with TRBD1. Germline CDR1 and CDR2: SGHAT and FQNNGV. The CDR3 runs to 14 residues. V gave up 3 bases and J gave up 10 bases; unmatched junction bases: 11. The CDR3 coding sequence is TGTGCCAGCAGCTTCGACAGGGTAGGGGCGGGAGCTTTCTTT. It specifies CASSFDRVGAGAFF. The variable domain in full, with the rest retrieved from reference TRBV11-2 and TRBJ1-1, is EAGVAQSPRYKIIEKRQSVAFWCNPISGHATLYWYQQILGQGPKLLIQFQNNGVVDDSQLPKDRFSAERLKGVDSTLKIQPAKLEDSAVYLCASSFDRVGAGAFFGQGTRLTVV.

The J gene is TRBJ1-5, the V gene TRBV15; 8 bases map to TRBD1. This CDR3 region has 15 residues. V lost 0 bases and J lost 6; bases outside the gene matches: 4. Germline V lookup: CDR1 LNHNV, CDR2 YYDKDF (reference sequence). The CDR3 sequence: CATSRDRGRSQPQHF. CDR3 DNA sequence: TGTGCCACCAGCAGAGACAGGGGGCGGTCTCAGCCCCAGCATTTT.

This clonotype has at least ten counts. The rearrangement joins TRBV10-3 to TRBJ2-3; TRBD2 is a possible D gene (7 bases). The germline V gene has CDR1 ENHRY and CDR2 SYGVKD. V lost 3 bases to trimming and J lost 3 bases, with 19 bases between them. The CDR3 extends over 17 amino acids. The CDR3 DNA reads as TGTGCCATCAGTGACCTATGGGCGAGCGGGACAACAGATACGCAGTATTTT. Amino acid sequence: CAISDLWASGTTDTQYF.

The CDR3 loop reads CASSQGPRENYGYTF. The CDR3 DNA reads TGTGCCAGCAGCCAAGGTCCCAGGGAGAACTATGGCTACACCTTC. The chain is built from TRBV14 and TRBJ1-2; possibly TRBD1 for D (5 bases). Deletions cut 1 base from V and 2 bases from J, with 11 bases between. Per the germline V gene, CDR1 is SGHDN and CDR2 is FVKESK. The CDR3 is 15 residues long.

This clonotype appeared a few times. The chain joins TRBV20-1 to TRBJ2-5, with D uncertain. Looked up from germline, CDR1 is DFQATT and CDR2 is SNEGSKA (reference sequence). The CDR3 has 14 residues. Trimming shortened V by 6 bases and J by 4 bases, and 18 bases separated the two germline ends. Written as DNA, the CDR3 is TGCAGTGCCAACCGAGGCTCAATGGGAGAGACCCAGTACTTC. This sequence encodes CSANRGSMGETQYF.

The V and J genes are TRBV9 and TRBJ2-3, with D maybe TRBD2 (6 bases). The germline gives CDR1 SGDLS, CDR2 YYNGEE. The germline V and J ends were trimmed by 5 bases and 6 bases, with 13 bases remaining between them. CDR3 length: 13 amino acids. CDR3 nucleotides: TGTGCCAGCAGTCCCGGGGAGGTGGATACGCAGTATTTT. Translated: CASSPGEVDTQYF. The whole variable domain, remainder taken from reference TRBV9 and TRBJ2-3, is DSGVTQTPKHLITATGQRVTLRCSPRSGDLSVYWYQQSLDQGLQFLIQYYNGEERAKGNILERFSAQQFPDLHSELNLSSLELGDSALYFCASSPGEVDTQYFGPGTRLTVL.

This clonotype showed up just a few times. V usage is TRBV7-9 and J usage is TRBJ2-7; D gene uncertain. CDR1 and CDR2 (germline): SEHNR, FQNEAQ (reference sequence). CDR3 size: 13 residues. V was cut by 2 bases and J by 6 bases, with 11 bases left in between. CDR3 region: CASSLTRDREQYF. CDR3 DNA sequence: TGTGCCAGCAGCTTAACACGCGACCGCGAGCAGTACTTC. Using reference TRBV7-9 and TRBJ2-7 for the parts outside the CDR3, the full variable domain is DTGVSQNPRHKITKRGQNVTFRCDPISEHNRLYWYRQTLGQGPEFLTYFQNEAQLEKSRLLSDRFSAERPKGSFSTLEIQRTEQGDSAMYLCASSLTRDREQYFGPGTRLTVT.

The V and J genes are TRBV4-3 and TRBJ1-2; 9 bases agree with TRBD1. Trimming removed 2 bases from V and 2 bases from J; junction bases left unmatched: 3. Germline CDR1 reads LGHNA; CDR2 reads YSLEER. This CDR3 spans 15 amino acids. The CDR3 DNA is TGCGCCAGCAGCCAAATACAGGGGGCGAACTATGGCTACACCTTC. Amino acids: CASSQIQGANYGYTF.

Here the CDR3 reads CASSERGLDGYTF. In DNA, the CDR3 is TGCGCCAGCAGCGAACGGGGGCTGGATGGCTACACCTTC. The rearrangement links TRBV5-1 to TRBJ1-2; D perhaps matches TRBD1 (6 bases). Germline CDR1 and CDR2: SGHRS and YFSETQ. The CDR3 length is 13 residues. Trimming took 4 bases from V and 6 from J, leaving 13 bases between them.

A word on this clonotype: A much more abundant neighbour one base away suggests this may be a read error. The chain links TRBV20-1 to TRBJ2-1; a weak D match, TRBD2 (6 bases). CDR1 DFQATT and CDR2 SNEGSKA come from the germline V gene (reference sequence). This CDR3 spans 13 amino acids. This CDR3 reads CSAKPLADNQQFF. The CDR3 DNA reads as TGCAGTGCTAAGCCGTTAGCGGACAATCAGCAGTTCTTC.

This clonotype was observed a handful of times. This chain joins TRBV12-3 or TRBV12-4 and TRBJ1-2; a possible D gene is TRBD1 (5 bases). The CDR3 length is 13 residues. V lost 8 bases to trimming and J lost 1 base, with 11 bases between them. CDR3 protein: CASGEQVNYGYTF. DNA for the CDR3: TGTGCCAGCGGGGAACAGGTTAACTATGGCTACACCTTC.

The chain couples TRBV6-1 to TRBJ2-3; 7 nucleotides match TRBD2. Germline CDR1 is MNHNS and CDR2 is SASEGT. V trimming: 1 base; J trimming: 3 bases; junction bases outside the gene matches: 10. There are 17 residues in the CDR3. CDR3 bases: TGTGCCAGCAGTGAAGGGAAGGTCGGACTAGTGACAGATACGCAGTATTTT. Translating it yields CASSEGKVGLVTDTQYF.

This clonotype was seen more than once but under ten times. This chain joins TRBV6-6 and TRBJ2-7; 8 nucleotides match TRBD2. Losses at the gene ends were 2 bases for V and 0 bases for J; bases not matched to a gene: 6. The CDR3 totals 16 residues. Germline V gene data show CDR1 as MNHNY and CDR2 as SVGAGI (reference sequence). CDR3 region: CASSYGSGRDSYEQYF. The CDR3 DNA follows: TGTGCCAGCAGTTACGGAAGCGGGAGAGACTCCTACGAGCAGTACTTC.

The genes are TRBV4-3 and TRBJ1-1; 10 bases are a match to TRBD1. The CDR3 runs to 15 residues. Germline V gives CDR1 LGHNA, CDR2 YSLEER. J was trimmed by 7 bases and V by 2 bases; bases with no gene match: 7. The CDR3 DNA reads TGCGCCAGCAGCCAACGGCGGACAGGGGGAGATGAAGCTTTCTTT. Its translation is CASSQRRTGGDEAFF.

V usage is TRBV7-2 and J usage is TRBJ2-2, with a possible D match to TRBD2 (5 bases). CDR3 length: 16 amino acids. The ends were cut back, 1 base at V and 4 bases at J, with 13 bases in the middle. CDR1 is SGHTA, CDR2 FQGNSA, per germline. CDR3 DNA: TGTGCCAGCAGCTTAGATCCCAACCGGGGCACCGGGGAGCTGTTTTTT. Translated: CASSLDPNRGTGELFF. The variable domain in full, with the rest retrieved from reference TRBV7-2 and TRBJ2-2, is GAGVSQSPSNKVTEKGKDVELRCDPISGHTALYWYRQSLGQGLEFLIYFQGNSAPDKSGLPSDRFSAERTGGSVSTLTIQRTQQEDSAVYLCASSLDPNRGTGELFFGEGSRLTVL.

This clonotype was seen repeatedly, ten times or more. The rearrangement joins TRBV29-1 to TRBJ2-5; D is possibly TRBD1 or TRBD2 (5 bases each). The germline V and J ends were trimmed by 3 bases and 5 bases, with 19 bases remaining between them. This CDR3 comprises 15 residues. Germline CDR1 SQVTM, CDR2 ANQGSEA. The CDR3, as DNA: TGCAGCGTTGAGATTCCCGGGACCCCCGACGAGACCCAGTACTTC. Translating gives CSVEIPGTPDETQYF. Full variable domain (missing parts from reference TRBV29-1 and TRBJ2-5): SAVISQKPSRDICQRGTSLTIQCQVDSQVTMMFWYRQQPGQSLTLIATANQGSEATYESGFVIDKFPISRPNLTFSTLTVSNMSPEDSSIYLCSVEIPGTPDETQYFGPGTRLLVL.

This clonotype was picked up many times. This could be a read error, since a much larger clone is one nucleotide away. J is TRBJ1-2 and V is TRBV29-1, with a possible D match to TRBD1 (5 bases). The V gene lost 4 bases and the J gene lost 3 bases, with 6 bases spanning the gap. This CDR3 is built from 11 residues. CDR1 SQVTM and CDR2 ANQGSEA come from the germline V gene. As DNA, the CDR3 is TGCAGCGTTGGGGACGACTATGGCTACACCTTC. Translation gives CSVGDDYGYTF.

This chain uses TRBV20-1 with TRBJ2-7, with 7 bases lining up with TRBD2. The ends lost 1 base at V and 0 bases at J; junction bases unmatched: 9. The CDR3 totals 16 residues. Germline V lookup: CDR1 DFQATT, CDR2 SNEGSKA (reference sequence). CDR3 DNA sequence: TGCAGTGCTAGAGGGCTCCTTGGCGGGGGCTCCTACGAGCAGTACTTC. Translated, it gives CSARGLLGGGSYEQYF.

This sequence joins TRBV7-2 and TRBJ1-1; tentatively, D is TRBD1 (6 bases). V gave up 5 bases and J gave up 2 bases, with 18 bases separating them. This CDR3 spans 16 amino acids. Germline loops: CDR1 SGHTA, CDR2 FQGNSA. The CDR3 bases are TGTGCCAGCAGCCCAACCAGGGGACAAAGAAACACTGAAGCTTTCTTT. It codes for CASSPTRGQRNTEAFF.

This clonotype was observed a few times. The V call is TRBV18, the J call TRBJ1-5; TRBD1 matches at 11 bases. This CDR3 comprises 16 residues. Germline trimming cut 1 base from V and 4 bases from J; bases unmatched to any gene: 3. CDR1 is KGHSH, CDR2 LQKENI, per germline. CDR3 loop: CASSPLGTGGNQPQHF. In nucleotides, the CDR3 is TGTGCCAGCTCACCACTGGGGACAGGGGGAAATCAGCCCCAGCATTTT.

This sequence joins TRBV5-5 and TRBJ2-3; 12 bases align to TRBD2. From germline, CDR1 is SGHKS and CDR2 YYEKEE (reference sequence). Unmatched junction bases numbered 9, after V lost 6 bases and J lost 4 bases. The CDR3 totals 16 residues. The CDR3 sequence is CASTLGASGGADTQYF. The CDR3, as DNA: TGTGCCAGCACCCTCGGGGCTAGCGGGGGGGCAGATACGCAGTATTTT.

The table lists this clonotype with a few counts. This sequence joins TRBV24-1 and TRBJ2-2; D may correspond to TRBD1 or TRBD2 (5 bases each). Germline CDR1 reads KGHDR; CDR2 reads SFDVKD. The CDR3 is 16 amino acids. The germline V and J ends were trimmed by 0 bases and 3 bases, with 10 bases remaining between them. The CDR3 spells CATSDLGGADTGELFF. The CDR3 region has the DNA TGTGCCACCAGTGATTTGGGGGGTGCAGACACCGGGGAGCTGTTTTTT.

This chain links TRBV5-1 with TRBJ1-1; no firm D call. V was clipped by 1 base and J by 3 bases, with 10 bases between them. CDR3 size: 14 residues. Germline lookup yields CDR1 SGHRS and CDR2 YFSETQ. CDR3 sequence (DNA): TGCGCCAGCAGCTTGAGTAAGGCGGACACTGAAGCTTTCTTT. Its protein is CASSLSKADTEAFF. Filled out from reference TRBV5-1 and TRBJ1-1, the complete variable domain reads KAGVTQTPRYLIKTRGQQVTLSCSPISGHRSVSWYQQTPGQGLQFLFEYFSETQRNKGNFPGRFSGRQFSNSRSEMNVSTLELGDSALYLCASSLSKADTEAFFGQGTRLTVV.

Remarks on this clonotype: A read error may produce the germline difference seen at one junction end. The chain links TRBV27 to TRBJ1-6; possibly TRBD1 for D (5 bases). The CDR3 loop spans 16 amino acids. Germline V lookup: CDR1 MNHEY, CDR2 SMNVEV (reference sequence). The CDR3 DNA follows: TGTGCCAACAGTTTATCGCGAGGCAGGGTTAATTCACCCCTCCACTTT. Translated, it gives CANSLSRGRVNSPLHF.

The V and J genes are TRBV9 and TRBJ2-5; D is uncertain. This CDR3 comprises 14 residues. Germline CDR1 and CDR2: SGDLS and YYNGEE. In nucleotides, the CDR3 is TGTGTCGGCAGCGTAGATCCTCTACAAGAGACCCAGTACTTC. It codes for CVGSVDPLQETQYF.

In its sample, this clonotype was seen many times. The junction differs from germline at one of its ends, possibly a read error. This chain uses TRBV18 with TRBJ2-1; D gene ambiguous. Per germline, CDR1 KGHSH and CDR2 LQKENI. The CDR3 spans 14 residues. CDR3 coding DNA: TGCGCCAGCAGCCCGGGTAGCTCCTACAATGAGCAGTTCTTC. It translates to CASSPGSSYNEQFF.